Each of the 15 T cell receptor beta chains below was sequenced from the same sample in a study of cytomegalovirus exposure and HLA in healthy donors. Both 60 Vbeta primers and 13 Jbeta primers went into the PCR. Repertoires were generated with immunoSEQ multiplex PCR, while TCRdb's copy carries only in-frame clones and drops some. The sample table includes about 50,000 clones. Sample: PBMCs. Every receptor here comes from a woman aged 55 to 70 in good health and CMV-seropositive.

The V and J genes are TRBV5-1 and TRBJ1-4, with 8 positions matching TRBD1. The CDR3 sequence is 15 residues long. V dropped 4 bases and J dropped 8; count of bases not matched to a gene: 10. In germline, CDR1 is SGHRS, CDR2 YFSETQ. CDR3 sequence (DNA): TGCGCCAGCAGCCTTTATGGGACAGGTCAGGAAAAACTGTTTTTT. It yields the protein CASSLYGTGQEKLFF.

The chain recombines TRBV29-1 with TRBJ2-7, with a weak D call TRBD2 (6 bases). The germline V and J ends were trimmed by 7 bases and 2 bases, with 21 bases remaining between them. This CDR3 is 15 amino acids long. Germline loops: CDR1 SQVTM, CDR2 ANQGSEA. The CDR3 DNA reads TGCAGCGCAATGATGCCGGGACTTATCGCCTACGAGCAGTACTTC. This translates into CSAMMPGLIAYEQYF.

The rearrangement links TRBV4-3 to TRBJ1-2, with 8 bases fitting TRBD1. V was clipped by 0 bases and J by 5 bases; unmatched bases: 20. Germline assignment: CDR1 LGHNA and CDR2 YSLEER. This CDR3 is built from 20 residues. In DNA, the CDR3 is TGCGCCAGCAGCCAAGATAGGGTGGGAAACCGGGACAGGAGACCATATGGCTACACCTTC. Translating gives CASSQDRVGNRDRRPYGYTF.

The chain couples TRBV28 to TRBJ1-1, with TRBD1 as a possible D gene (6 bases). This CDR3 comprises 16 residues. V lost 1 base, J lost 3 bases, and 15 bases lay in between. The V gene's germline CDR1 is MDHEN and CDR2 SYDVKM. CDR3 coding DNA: TGTGCCAGCAGTTTATCCGACAGGCGCCCCGACACTGAAGCTTTCTTT. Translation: CASSLSDRRPDTEAFF.

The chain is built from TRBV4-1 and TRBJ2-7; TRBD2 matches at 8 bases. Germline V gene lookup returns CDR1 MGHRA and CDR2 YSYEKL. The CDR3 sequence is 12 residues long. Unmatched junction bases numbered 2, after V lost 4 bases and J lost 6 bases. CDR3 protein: CASSPGGLEQYF. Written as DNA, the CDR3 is TGCGCCAGCAGCCCGGGGGGGCTCGAGCAGTACTTC.

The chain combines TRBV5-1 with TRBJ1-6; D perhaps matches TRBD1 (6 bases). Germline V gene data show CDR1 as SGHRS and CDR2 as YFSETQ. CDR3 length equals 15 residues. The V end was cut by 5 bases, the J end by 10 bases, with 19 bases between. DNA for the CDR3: TGCGCCAGCAGTTCCCGGACAGCTATAGTCTCACCCCTCCACTTT. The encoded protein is CASSSRTAIVSPLHF.

CDR3 coding DNA: TGTGCCAGCAGGCGAGCGGGGGGGCCCTACGAGCAGTACTTC. It yields the protein CASRRAGGPYEQYF. The rearrangement uses TRBV28 and TRBJ2-7, with 10 bases matching TRBD2. V trimming: 6 bases; J trimming: 2 bases; junction bases outside the gene matches: 4. The CDR3 spans 14 residues. In germline, CDR1 is MDHEN, CDR2 SYDVKM.

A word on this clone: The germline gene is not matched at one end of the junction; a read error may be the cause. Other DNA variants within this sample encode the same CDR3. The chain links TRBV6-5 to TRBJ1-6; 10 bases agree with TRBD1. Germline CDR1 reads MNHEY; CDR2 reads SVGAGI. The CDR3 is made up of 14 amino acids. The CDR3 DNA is TGTGCCAGCAGCCGACAGGGGGCGGGTTCACCCCTACACTTT. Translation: CASSRQGAGSPLHF.

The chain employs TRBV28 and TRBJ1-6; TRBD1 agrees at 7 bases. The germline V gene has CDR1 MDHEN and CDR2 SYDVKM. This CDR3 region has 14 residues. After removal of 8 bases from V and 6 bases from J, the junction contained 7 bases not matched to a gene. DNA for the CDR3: TGTGCCAGCGAAACCCAGGGGGTTAATTCACCCCTCCACTTT. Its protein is CASETQGVNSPLHF.

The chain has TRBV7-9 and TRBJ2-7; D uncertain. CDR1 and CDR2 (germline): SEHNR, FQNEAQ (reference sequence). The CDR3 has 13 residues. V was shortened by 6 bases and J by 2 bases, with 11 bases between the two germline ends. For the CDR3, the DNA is TGTGCCAGCAGTCCCTTCCAGGCCTACGAGCAGTACTTC. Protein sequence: CASSPFQAYEQYF.

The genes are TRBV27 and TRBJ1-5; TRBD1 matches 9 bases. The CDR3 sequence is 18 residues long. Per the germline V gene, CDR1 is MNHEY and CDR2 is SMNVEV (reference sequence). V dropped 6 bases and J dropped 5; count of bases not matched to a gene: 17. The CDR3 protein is CASSRLTGTGSSDQPQHF. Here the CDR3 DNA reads TGTGCCAGCAGCCGCCTCACCGGGACAGGGAGCAGCGATCAGCCCCAGCATTTT.

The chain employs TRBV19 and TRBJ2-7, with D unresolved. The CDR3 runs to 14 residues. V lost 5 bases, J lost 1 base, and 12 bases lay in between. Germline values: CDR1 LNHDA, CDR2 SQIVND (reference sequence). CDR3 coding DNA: TGTGCCAGTAGTTCCCGATCGGTATCCTACGAGCAGTACTTC. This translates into CASSSRSVSYEQYF.

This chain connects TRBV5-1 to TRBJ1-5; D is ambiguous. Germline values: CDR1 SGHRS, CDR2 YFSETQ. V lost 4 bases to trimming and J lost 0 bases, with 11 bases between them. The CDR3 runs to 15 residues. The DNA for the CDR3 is TGCGCCAGCAGCCAGAACTCAGGTAGCAATCAGCCCCAGCATTTT. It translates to CASSQNSGSNQPQHF.

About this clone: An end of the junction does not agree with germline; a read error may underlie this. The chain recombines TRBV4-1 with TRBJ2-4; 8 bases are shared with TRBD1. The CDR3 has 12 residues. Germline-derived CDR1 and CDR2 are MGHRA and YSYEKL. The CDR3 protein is CASSQPGQGQIF. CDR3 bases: TGCGCCAGCAGCCAACCTGGACAGGGCCAAATCTTC.

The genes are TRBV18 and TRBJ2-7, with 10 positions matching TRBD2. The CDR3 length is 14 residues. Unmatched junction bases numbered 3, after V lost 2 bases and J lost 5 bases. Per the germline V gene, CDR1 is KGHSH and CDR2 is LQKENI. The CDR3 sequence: CASSPFGTSDEQYF. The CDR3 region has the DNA TGTGCCAGCTCACCATTCGGGACTAGCGACGAGCAGTACTTC.